Presented here are 18 T cell receptor beta chains from one specimen sequenced in a study of T cells after yellow fever vaccination. MiXCR, run by TCRdb on the 5' RACE reads, gives a single entry per CDR3 protein. Of some 500,000 distinct CDR3 sequences in the sample, roughly 12% were seen once. The sequences come from PBMCs, collected on the day of the yellow fever booster vaccination. Receptors originate from a man aged 30 to 39 who received the YFV17D yellow fever vaccine.

CDR3 in amino acids: CASSLLREYYNEQFF. CDR3 sequence (DNA): TGTGCCAGCAGCCTCTTGCGGGAGTACTACAATGAGCAGTTCTTC. This chain connects TRBV7-9 to TRBJ2-1; 7 bases fit TRBD2. Germline CDR1 and CDR2: SEHNR and FQNEAQ (reference sequence). CDR3 size: 15 residues. Losses at the gene ends were 5 bases for V and 3 bases for J; bases not matched to a gene: 7.

The J gene is TRBJ1-4, the V gene TRBV5-6, with D unclear. This CDR3 spans 16 amino acids. CDR1 and CDR2 from the germline V gene are SGHDT and YYEEEE. The germline V and J ends were trimmed by 2 bases and 8 bases, with 19 bases remaining between them. The CDR3 is CASSLLPAGVREKLFF. For the CDR3, the DNA is TGTGCCAGCAGCTTACTCCCGGCGGGAGTGAGGGAAAAACTGTTTTTT.

This clonotype has just a few counts. The chain has TRBV7-2 and TRBJ2-7; D uncertain. The germline V gene encodes CDR1 SGHTA and CDR2 FQGNSA. The CDR3 runs to 13 residues. The V end was cut by 7 bases, the J end by 0 bases, with 10 bases between. This CDR3 is CASKGGPSYEQYF. The DNA of the CDR3 is TGTGCCAGCAAGGGTGGCCCCTCCTACGAGCAGTACTTC.

The rearrangement joins TRBV5-1 to TRBJ2-1, with 12 bases aligning to TRBD1. CDR3 length: 16 amino acids. The trim removed 0 bases at V and 6 bases at J, leaving 4 bases unmatched. Germline CDR1 SGHRS, CDR2 YFSETQ. Here the CDR3 DNA reads TGCGCCAGCAGCTTGGGAGGGACAGGGGGCTTCAATGAGCAGTTCTTC. This encodes CASSLGGTGGFNEQFF.

The CDR3 loop is CASIGAGGPRYEQYF. CDR3 DNA: TGTGCCAGCATAGGAGCGGGAGGGCCTCGGTACGAGCAGTACTTC. V is TRBV28 and J is TRBJ2-7, with 10 nucleotides matching TRBD2. This CDR3 has 15 amino acids. CDR1 MDHEN and CDR2 SYDVKM come from the germline V gene. After removal of 7 bases from V and 4 bases from J, the junction contained 10 bases not matched to a gene.

V gene TRBV20-1 combines with J gene TRBJ1-5; 9 nucleotides line up with TRBD1. The CDR3 extends over 12 amino acids. J lost 4 bases, V lost 7 bases, and 2 bases had no gene match. Germline assignment: CDR1 DFQATT and CDR2 SNEGSKA (reference sequence). The CDR3 DNA sequence: TGCAGTGTACAGGGGGCGAATCAGCCCCAGCATTTT. Amino acid sequence: CSVQGANQPQHF.

In this sample, this clonotype turned up a few times. The chain joins TRBV6-2 or TRBV6-3 to TRBJ2-1, with D perhaps assigned TRBD1 or TRBD2 (5 bases each). V was clipped by 6 bases and J by 5 bases, with 17 bases between them. The V gene's germline CDR1 is MNHEY and CDR2 SVGEGT. This CDR3 region has 15 residues. The CDR3 DNA reads TGTGCCAGCAGGAGGGGTGGTTACCCCAACAATGAGCAGTTCTTC. It encodes CASRRGGYPNNEQFF.

V is TRBV7-6 and J is TRBJ1-5; D remains ambiguous. Trimming stripped 1 base from V and 7 bases from J, with 14 bases between. Germline CDR1 reads SGHVS; CDR2 reads FNYEAQ. There are 15 residues in the CDR3. The CDR3 here is CASSLEGSGSQPQHF. CDR3 nucleotides: TGTGCCAGCAGCTTAGAAGGGTCGGGGTCGCAGCCCCAGCATTTT.

In DNA form, the CDR3 reads TGCAGTGCCCTCCCCGCGGGCGCCTACAATGAGCAGTTCTTC. Translating gives CSALPAGAYNEQFF. The chain combines TRBV20-1 with TRBJ2-1, with D possibly being TRBD2 (5 bases). The CDR3 covers 14 residues. V was cut by 6 bases and J by 2 bases, with 14 bases left in between. The germline V gene encodes CDR1 DFQATT and CDR2 SNEGSKA (reference sequence).

The chain is built from TRBV20-1 and TRBJ2-2; the match to TRBD2 covers 11 bases. The CDR3 runs to 15 residues. V shed 5 bases, J shed 5 bases, and the junction held 7 bases outside the gene matches. The germline V gene has CDR1 DFQATT and CDR2 SNEGSKA (reference sequence). CDR3 sequence: CSAGTSGRGTGELFF. In DNA, the CDR3 is TGCAGTGCTGGAACTAGCGGGAGAGGTACCGGGGAGCTGTTTTTT.

This clonotype was seen more than once but under ten times. This sequence joins TRBV4-2 and TRBJ2-1; the D is unclear. Trimming took 0 bases from V and 7 from J, leaving 10 bases between them. Germline V gene sequence: CDR1 LGHNA, CDR2 YNFKEQ. This CDR3 spans 14 amino acids. Here the CDR3 reads CASSQDSFKNEQFF. The CDR3 DNA sequence: TGTGCCAGCAGCCAAGATAGTTTCAAAAATGAGCAGTTCTTC.

This clonotype was observed a single time. The V and J genes are TRBV5-1 and TRBJ2-5, with 7 bases fitting TRBD2. V shed 2 bases and J 3 bases; nucleotides not matched to a gene: 10. CDR1 and CDR2 (germline): SGHRS, YFSETQ. The CDR3 consists of 16 residues. The chain's CDR3 is CASSFGAGVPKETQYF. The CDR3 bases are TGCGCCAGCAGCTTTGGGGCGGGGGTTCCCAAAGAGACCCAGTACTTC.

V and J are TRBV11-3 and TRBJ2-1; D call uncertain. Germline CDR1 reads SGHNT; CDR2 reads YENEEA. V was cut by 0 bases and J by 4 bases, with 13 bases left in between. This CDR3 has 16 amino acids. CDR3 nucleotide sequence: TGTGCCAGCAGCTTAGACAATCGTCCTTATTACAATGAGCAGTTCTTC. Residues: CASSLDNRPYYNEQFF.

The J gene is TRBJ2-3, the V gene TRBV7-2, with a weak D call TRBD2 (6 bases). V lost 6 bases and J lost 0, with 16 bases in between. The CDR3 is 16 residues long. The germline V gene encodes CDR1 SGHTA and CDR2 FQGNSA. CDR3 amino acids: CASSLRGATSTDTQYF. CDR3 DNA: TGTGCCAGCAGTTTACGCGGGGCAACTAGCACAGATACGCAGTATTTT. Full variable domain (outside the CDR3, taken from reference TRBV7-2 and TRBJ2-3): GAGVSQSPSNKVTEKGKDVELRCDPISGHTALYWYRQSLGQGLEFLIYFQGNSAPDKSGLPSDRFSAERTGGSVSTLTIQRTQQEDSAVYLCASSLRGATSTDTQYFGPGTRLTVL.

This clonotype was seen a handful of times. CDR3 nucleotides: TGTGCCAGCAGCCAAGAAAGGGGCCGGGACAGCAACGAGCAGTACTTC. Translation: CASSQERGRDSNEQYF. The rearrangement links TRBV3-1 to TRBJ2-7; 7 positions match TRBD1. CDR3 length equals 16 residues. J gave up 5 bases and V 0 bases, and 10 bases lay outside the gene matches. Germline CDR1 reads LGHDT; CDR2 reads YNNKEL (reference sequence).

This clonotype was counted only a few times. This sequence joins TRBV18 and TRBJ1-1, with 7 bases identical to TRBD1. This CDR3 has 15 residues. Germline lookup yields CDR1 KGHSH and CDR2 LQKENI. The trim removed 3 bases at V and 4 bases at J, leaving 8 bases unmatched. The CDR3: CASSPPSQGGTEAFF. Here the CDR3 DNA reads TGTGCCAGCTCACCCCCAAGCCAGGGGGGCACTGAAGCTTTCTTT.

This clonotype was picked up a small number of times. The chain joins TRBV5-5 to TRBJ1-1; D is undetermined. The germline V gene encodes CDR1 SGHKS and CDR2 YYEKEE (reference sequence). The V and J ends lost 3 bases and 7 bases respectively, with 10 bases between them. This CDR3 comprises 12 residues. The CDR3 nucleotides are TGTGCCAGCAGCTACGGACGGAATGAAGCTTTCTTT. Translated, it gives CASSYGRNEAFF.

The chain joins TRBV18 to TRBJ2-7; D is uncertain. The CDR3 runs to 15 residues. V dropped 11 bases and J dropped 6 bases, with 26 bases sitting between them. Germline loops: CDR1 KGHSH, CDR2 LQKENI. The CDR3 region has the DNA TGTGCCGCCTCGACGCCCATAACCCGCTGGGGCGAGCAGTACTTC. Its translation: CAASTPITRWGEQYF.